The clone carrying this TCR beta chain was seen only a few times. Authors' methods: Estimates of nucleated cell counts were drawn from the amplification of reference gene primers. TCRdb's table, derived via immunoSEQ multiplex PCR, lists solely in-frame clones and lacks some. V, J and clone size reflect that table, while D and trimming were determined from the DNA. The sample consists of 220,000 or so clones, about 85% of them appearing once. The entry originates in a study of blood T cell repertoires in COVID-19. Turning to the study itself: Acute-phase and convalescent COVID-19 samples originated in the United States, Italy and Spain. PBMCs, B-cell-depleted T cells, or T cells were the source of the cDNA or gDNA that made up the material.

V lost 2 bases to trimming and J lost 0 bases, with 14 bases between them. CDR3 size: 18 residues. Germline CDR1 MNHEY, CDR2 SMNVEV (reference sequence). Seattle patients were enrolled during active infection and followed longitudinally. The sample was peripheral blood. The clonotype originates from a woman aged 45-65 years with COVID-19, enrolled during active disease. The chain has TRBV27 and TRBJ1-6; D ambiguous. The CDR3 sequence: CASSLGPLSSSYNSPLHF. The CDR3 nucleotides read TGTGCCAGCAGTTTAGGGCCCTTAAGTAGCTCCTATAATTCACCCCTCCACTTT.